The source of this T cell receptor beta chain is a study of blood T cells in healthy people across ages. Broader study findings: Aged donors had fewer naive CD4+ cells and lower diversity than long-lived donors.

For this clonotype: The target antigen is unknown.

Trimming took 5 bases from V and 4 from J; bases not matched to a gene: 10. The CDR3 has 16 residues. The germline V gene has CDR1 DFQATT and CDR2 SNEGSKA (reference sequence). For the second PCR, which ran for roughly 7 to 11 cycles, a sample-barcoded 5' primer and a J-beta primer mix were used. A single record per CDR3 protein comes from TCRdb applying MiXCR to the 5' RACE reads. The table has a few hundred thousand distinct CDR3 sequences, approximately 51% seen once. V is TRBV20-1 and J is TRBJ2-1; 11 positions match TRBD2. Sequencing was carried out using blood. The source of this sequence is a man between 60 and 75 years old in good health. Here the CDR3 reads CSAAKWTSGRYNEQFF. The CDR3 DNA is TGCAGTGCTGCGAAATGGACTAGCGGGCGGTACAATGAGCAGTTCTTC.